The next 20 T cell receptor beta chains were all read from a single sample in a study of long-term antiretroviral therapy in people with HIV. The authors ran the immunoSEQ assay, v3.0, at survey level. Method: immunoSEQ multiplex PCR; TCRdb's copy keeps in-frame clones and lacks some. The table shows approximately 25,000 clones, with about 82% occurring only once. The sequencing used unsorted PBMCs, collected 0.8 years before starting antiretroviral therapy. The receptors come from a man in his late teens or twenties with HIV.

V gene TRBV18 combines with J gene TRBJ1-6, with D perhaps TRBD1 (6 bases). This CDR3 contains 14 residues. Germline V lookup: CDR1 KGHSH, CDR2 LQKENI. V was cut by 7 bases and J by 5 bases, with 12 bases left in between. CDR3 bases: TGTGCCAGCTGTGGGACACCCAATAATTCACCCCTCCACTTT. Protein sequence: CASCGTPNNSPLHF.

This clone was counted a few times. The CDR3 DNA sequence: TGTGCCAGCAGGGAGACTAGCGGGAGCTACAATGAGCAGTTCTTC. Translated: CASRETSGSYNEQFF. The J gene is TRBJ2-1, the V gene TRBV7-8; 12 bases map to TRBD2. V lost 6 bases to trimming and J lost 3 bases; unmatched junction nucleotides: 3. Germline V lookup: CDR1 SGHVS, CDR2 FQNEAQ. The CDR3 length is 15 residues.

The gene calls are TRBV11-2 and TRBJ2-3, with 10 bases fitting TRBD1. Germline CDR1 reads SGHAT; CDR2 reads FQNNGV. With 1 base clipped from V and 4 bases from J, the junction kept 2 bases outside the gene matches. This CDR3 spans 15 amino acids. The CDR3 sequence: CASSLGTGGADTQYF. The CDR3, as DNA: TGTGCCAGCAGCTTAGGGACAGGGGGGGCAGATACGCAGTATTTT.

The CDR3 spells CASSSDRDSFGYTF. CDR3 nucleotides: TGTGCCAGCAGTTCGGACAGGGACTCGTTTGGCTACACCTTC. V and J are TRBV7-9 and TRBJ1-2; 8 bases fit TRBD1. CDR3 length equals 14 residues. CDR1 is SEHNR and CDR2 is FQNEAQ in the germline V gene (reference sequence). V gave up 6 bases and J gave up 7 bases; unmatched junction bases: 10.

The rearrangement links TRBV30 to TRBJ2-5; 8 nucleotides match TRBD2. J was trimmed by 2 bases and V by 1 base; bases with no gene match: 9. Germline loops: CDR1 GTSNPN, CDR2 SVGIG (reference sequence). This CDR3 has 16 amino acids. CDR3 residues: CAWSGGTRPFQETQYF. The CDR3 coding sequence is TGTGCCTGGAGTGGGGGGACTAGGCCTTTTCAAGAGACCCAGTACTTC.

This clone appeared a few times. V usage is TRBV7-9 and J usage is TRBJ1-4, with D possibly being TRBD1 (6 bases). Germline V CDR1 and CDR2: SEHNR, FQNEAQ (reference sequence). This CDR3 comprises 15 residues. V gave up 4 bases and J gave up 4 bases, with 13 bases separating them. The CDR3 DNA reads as TGTGCCAGCAGCTCCCATAGGACAGTTAATGAAAAACTGTTTTTT. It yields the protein CASSSHRTVNEKLFF.

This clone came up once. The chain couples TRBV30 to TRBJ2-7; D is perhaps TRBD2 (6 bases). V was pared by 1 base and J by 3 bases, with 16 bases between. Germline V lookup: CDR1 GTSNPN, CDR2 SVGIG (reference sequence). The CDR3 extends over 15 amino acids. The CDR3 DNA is TGTGCCTGGAGTGACGGGAGCCACAGTTTCTACGAGCAGTACTTC. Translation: CAWSDGSHSFYEQYF.

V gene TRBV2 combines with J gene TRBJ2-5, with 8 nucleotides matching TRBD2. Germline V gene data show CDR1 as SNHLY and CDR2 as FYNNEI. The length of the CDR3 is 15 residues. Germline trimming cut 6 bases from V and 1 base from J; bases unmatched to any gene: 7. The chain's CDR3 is CASRSEAGGQETQYF. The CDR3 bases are TGTGCCAGCAGGTCGGAGGCGGGGGGCCAAGAGACCCAGTACTTC.

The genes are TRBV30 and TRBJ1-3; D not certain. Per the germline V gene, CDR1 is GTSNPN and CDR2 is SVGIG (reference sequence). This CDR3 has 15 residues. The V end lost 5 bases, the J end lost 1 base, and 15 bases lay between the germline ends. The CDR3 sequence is CAWGLTETSGNTIYF. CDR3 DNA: TGTGCCTGGGGTCTTACAGAAACTTCTGGAAACACCATATATTTT.

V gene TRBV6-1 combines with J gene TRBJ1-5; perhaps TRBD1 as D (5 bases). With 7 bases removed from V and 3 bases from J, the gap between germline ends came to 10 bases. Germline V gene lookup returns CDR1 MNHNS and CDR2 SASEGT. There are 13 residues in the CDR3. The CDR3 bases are TGTGCCAGCACCGGGGACCTCAATCAGCCCCAGCATTTT. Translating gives CASTGDLNQPQHF.

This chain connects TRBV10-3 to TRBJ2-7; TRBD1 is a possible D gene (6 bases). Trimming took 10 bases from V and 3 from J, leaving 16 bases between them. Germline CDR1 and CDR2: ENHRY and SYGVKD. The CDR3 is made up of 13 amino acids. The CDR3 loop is CATSSDRDYEQYF. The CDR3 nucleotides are TGTGCCACCAGCTCGGACAGAGACTACGAGCAGTACTTC.

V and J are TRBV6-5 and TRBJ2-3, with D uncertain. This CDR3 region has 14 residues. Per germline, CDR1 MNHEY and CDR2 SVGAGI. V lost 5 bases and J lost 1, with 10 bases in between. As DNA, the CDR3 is TGTGCCAGCAGTGACTTTTGGCGCACAGATACGCAGTATTTT. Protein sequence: CASSDFWRTDTQYF.

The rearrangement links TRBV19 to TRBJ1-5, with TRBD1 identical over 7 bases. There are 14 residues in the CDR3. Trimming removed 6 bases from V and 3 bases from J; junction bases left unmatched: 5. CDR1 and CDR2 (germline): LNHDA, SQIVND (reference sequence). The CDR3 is CASRGTAFNQPQHF. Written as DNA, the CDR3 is TGTGCCAGTAGGGGGACAGCTTTCAATCAGCCCCAGCATTTT.

Here the CDR3 reads CASSLGSQPQHF. The CDR3 region has the DNA TGTGCCAGCAGCTTAGGGTCTCAGCCCCAGCATTTT. The chain links TRBV7-9 to TRBJ1-5, with no clear D. Germline CDR1 SEHNR, CDR2 FQNEAQ (reference sequence). Trimming left V 1 base short and J 6 bases short, with 4 bases between. The CDR3 totals 12 residues.

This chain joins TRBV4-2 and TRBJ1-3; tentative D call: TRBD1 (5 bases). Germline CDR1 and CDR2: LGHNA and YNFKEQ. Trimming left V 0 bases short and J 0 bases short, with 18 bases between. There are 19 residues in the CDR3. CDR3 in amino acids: CASSQDRSGPGSSGNTIYF. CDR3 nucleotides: TGTGCCAGCAGCCAAGATCGTTCGGGACCGGGAAGCTCTGGAAACACCATATATTTT.

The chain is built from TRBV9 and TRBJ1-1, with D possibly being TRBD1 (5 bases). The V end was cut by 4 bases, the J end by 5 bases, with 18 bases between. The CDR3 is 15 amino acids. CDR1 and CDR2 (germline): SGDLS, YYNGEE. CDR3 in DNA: TGTGCCAGCAGCCCCCCCCCGGGGGAGTGGACTGAAGCTTTCTTT. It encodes CASSPPPGEWTEAFF.

DNA of the CDR3: TGTGCCAGCAGTGAATTGGCCGGGAGGGGGGGGGATACGCAGTATTTT. It encodes CASSELAGRGGDTQYF. The rearrangement joins TRBV6-1 to TRBJ2-3; TRBD2 matches at 8 bases. The CDR3 has 16 residues. CDR1 MNHNS and CDR2 SASEGT come from the germline V gene. Germline trimming cut 2 bases from V and 6 bases from J; bases unmatched to any gene: 10.

CDR3 bases: TGTGCCAGCAGCTTAGGGACTAGTTCCAATGAGCAGTTCTTC. It specifies CASSLGTSSNEQFF. This chain uses TRBV7-8 with TRBJ2-1, with 7 nucleotides matching TRBD2. The V and J ends lost 1 base and 6 bases, in that order; junction bases with no gene match: 3. Germline CDR1 and CDR2: SGHVS and FQNEAQ. This CDR3 comprises 14 residues.

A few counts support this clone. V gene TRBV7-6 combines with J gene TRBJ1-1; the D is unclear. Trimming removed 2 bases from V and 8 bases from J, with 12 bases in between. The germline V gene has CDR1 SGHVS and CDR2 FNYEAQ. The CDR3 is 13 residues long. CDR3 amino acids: CASSLRTDPEAFF. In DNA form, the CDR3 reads TGTGCCAGCAGCTTAAGGACGGATCCCGAAGCTTTCTTT. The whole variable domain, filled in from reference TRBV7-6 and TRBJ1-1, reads GAGVSQSPRYKVTKRGQDVALRCDPISGHVSLYWYRQALGQGPEFLTYFNYEAQQDKSGLPNDRFSAERPEGSISTLTIQRTEQRDSAMYRCASSLRTDPEAFFGQGTRLTVV.

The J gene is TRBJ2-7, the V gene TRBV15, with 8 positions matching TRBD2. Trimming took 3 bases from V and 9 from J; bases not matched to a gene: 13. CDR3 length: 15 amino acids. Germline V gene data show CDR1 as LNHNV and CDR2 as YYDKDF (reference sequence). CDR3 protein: CATSRRAGDPPRQYF. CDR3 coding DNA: TGTGCCACCAGCAGGAGAGCGGGAGACCCTCCTCGGCAGTACTTC.